Presented here are 21 T cell receptor beta chains from one specimen sequenced in a study of OX40 agonist ivuxolimab in advanced cancers. TCRdb's table, derived via immunoSEQ multiplex PCR, lists solely in-frame clones and lacks some. Of 30,000 to 40,000 clones listed, about 84% were seen once; the top ten hold 21%. Sequencing used CD4+ or CD8+ T cells sorted from blood, obtained in a trial of the OX40 agonist ivuxolimab. The receptors were sampled from an adult with an advanced solid tumor such as melanoma, head and neck, liver or kidney cancer.

In this sample, this clone turned up a few times. CDR3 in DNA: TGTGCCAGCAGTCCCGGGGCTTATGGCTACACCTTC. Protein: CASSPGAYGYTF. The gene calls are TRBV6-5 and TRBJ1-2; D is possibly TRBD1 (5 bases). Germline CDR1 reads MNHEY; CDR2 reads SVGAGI. This CDR3 contains 12 residues. V was pared by 5 bases and J by 5 bases, with 9 bases between.

The V call is TRBV11-3, the J call TRBJ1-3; TRBD1 matches at 7 bases. V was pared by 5 bases and J by 3 bases, with 4 bases of the junction left unmatched. CDR1 is SGHNT, CDR2 YENEEA, per germline. The CDR3 has 14 residues. This CDR3 is CASSVTGYGNTIYF. Here the CDR3 DNA reads TGTGCCAGCAGCGTGACAGGGTATGGAAACACCATATATTTT.

The chain recombines TRBV7-9 with TRBJ2-7; 7 bases align to TRBD2. This CDR3 spans 15 amino acids. Losses at the gene ends were 3 bases for V and 2 bases for J; bases not matched to a gene: 7. Germline assignment: CDR1 SEHNR and CDR2 FQNEAQ (reference sequence). The CDR3 DNA reads TGTGCCAGCAGCTTCGGGGGGACCACACCCTACGAGCAGTACTTC. Protein sequence: CASSFGGTTPYEQYF.

The rearrangement links TRBV11-3 to TRBJ2-2, with 7 bases matching TRBD2. The germline CDR1 and CDR2 sequences are SGHNT and YENEEA. V was pared by 3 bases and J by 7 bases, with 8 bases of the junction left unmatched. The CDR3 covers 15 residues. In nucleotides, the CDR3 is TGTGCCAGCAGCTTCCGCGGGAGCAGGGACGGGGAGCTGTTTTTT. Translated: CASSFRGSRDGELFF.

The chain couples TRBV11-3 to TRBJ2-7, with 10 bases matching TRBD2. Germline CDR1 and CDR2: SGHNT and YENEEA. V lost 3 bases, J lost 2 bases, and 13 bases stayed unmatched. CDR3 size: 18 residues. CDR3 coding DNA: TGTGCCAGCAGCTTTCGAGATCCAGCGGGAGGGCCTACCTACGAGCAGTACTTC. Translating it yields CASSFRDPAGGPTYEQYF.

The rearrangement links TRBV28 to TRBJ1-2; D gene uncertain. The CDR3 is 13 amino acids. Germline V gives CDR1 MDHEN, CDR2 SYDVKM. Trimming stripped 2 bases from V and 4 bases from J, with 8 bases between. CDR3 nucleotides: TGTGCCAGCAGTTTAGCGGGTATCTATGGCTACACCTTC. This encodes CASSLAGIYGYTF.

The rearrangement joins TRBV4-1 to TRBJ1-2; D ambiguous. CDR3 length equals 13 residues. The germline V gene encodes CDR1 MGHRA and CDR2 YSYEKL. Trimming took 0 bases from V and 6 from J, leaving 8 bases between them. The DNA of the CDR3 is TGCGCCAGCAGCCAAGAGTTAGGGAATGGCTACACCTTC. It encodes CASSQELGNGYTF.

The chain links TRBV7-2 to TRBJ2-2; no reliable D call. V was cut by 4 bases and J by 0 bases, with 9 bases left in between. Germline V CDR1 and CDR2: SGHTA, FQGNSA. The CDR3 loop spans 15 amino acids. CDR3 amino acids: CASSSRTANTGELFF. The CDR3, as DNA: TGTGCCAGCAGCTCCAGGACGGCGAACACCGGGGAGCTGTTTTTT.

This rearrangement joins TRBV6-5 to TRBJ1-6; D is possibly TRBD1 (6 bases). CDR3 length: 15 amino acids. V lost 0 bases to trimming and J lost 13 bases, with 16 bases between them. Germline V lookup: CDR1 MNHEY, CDR2 SVGAGI. CDR3 nucleotide sequence: TGTGCCAGCAGTTACTCGGGAGGGGGGAAGGCGCCCCTCCACTTT. As protein: CASSYSGGGKAPLHF.

The chain is built from TRBV14 and TRBJ1-2, with TRBD1 identical over 7 bases. Germline trimming cut 1 base from V and 2 bases from J; bases unmatched to any gene: 4. CDR1 and CDR2 (germline): SGHDN, FVKESK. CDR3 length equals 15 residues. CDR3 protein: CASSQGPDRNYGYTF. Here the CDR3 DNA reads TGTGCCAGCAGCCAAGGGCCGGACAGGAACTATGGCTACACCTTC. Filled out from reference TRBV14 and TRBJ1-2, the complete variable domain reads EAGVTQFPSHSVIEKGQTVTLRCDPISGHDNLYWYRRVMGKEIKFLLHFVKESKQDESGMPNNRFLAERTGGTYSTLKVQPAELEDSGVYFCASSQGPDRNYGYTFGSGTRLTVV.

The V call is TRBV28, the J call TRBJ2-6, with D unclear. The CDR3 length is 14 residues. Between the trimmed V and J ends, which lost 4 bases and 1 base, there was a span of 5 bases. The germline V gene encodes CDR1 MDHEN and CDR2 SYDVKM. The CDR3 DNA sequence: TGTGCCAGCAGTTCCCATTCTGGGGCCAACGTCCTGACTTTC. Translation: CASSSHSGANVLTF.

This chain connects TRBV5-1 to TRBJ2-3, with TRBD2 matching 7 bases. Germline V gene lookup returns CDR1 SGHRS and CDR2 YFSETQ. Germline trimming cut 4 bases from V and 6 bases from J; bases unmatched to any gene: 8. This CDR3 region has 14 residues. In nucleotides, the CDR3 is TGCGCCAGCAGCCCCGGGACTATCCGGGATACGCAGTATTTT. Its protein product is CASSPGTIRDTQYF.

Only a few counts were recorded for this clone. The chain carries TRBV4-1 and TRBJ2-1; 7 nucleotides align to TRBD1. Trimming at V came to 2 bases and at J to 3 bases, leaving 4 bases not matched to a gene. Looked up from germline, CDR1 is MGHRA and CDR2 is YSYEKL. This CDR3 is 15 amino acids long. In nucleotides, the CDR3 is TGCGCCAGCAGCCAAAACAGGGGTGTCTACAATGAGCAGTTCTTC. It translates to CASSQNRGVYNEQFF.

The chain has TRBV2 and TRBJ2-2; 10 nucleotides line up with TRBD2. The germline V gene encodes CDR1 SNHLY and CDR2 FYNNEI. The CDR3 sequence is 16 residues long. V lost 6 bases and J lost 3; bases outside the gene matches: 7. In nucleotides, the CDR3 is TGTGCCAGCAGAGTCCTAGCGGGGGACCACACCGGGGAGCTGTTTTTT. It translates to CASRVLAGDHTGELFF. Together with reference TRBV2 and TRBJ2-2, the CDR3 gives the full variable domain: EPEVTQTPSHQVTQMGQEVILRCVPISNHLYFYWYRQILGQKVEFLVSFYNNEISEKSEIFDDQFSVERPDGSNFTLKIRSTKLEDSAMYFCASRVLAGDHTGELFFGEGSRLTVL.

V is TRBV4-3 and J is TRBJ1-2; the match to TRBD1 covers 12 bases. CDR1 and CDR2 from the germline V gene are LGHNA and YSLEER. V shed 1 base, J shed 8 bases, and the junction held 5 bases outside the gene matches. This CDR3 comprises 15 residues. The CDR3 DNA follows: TGCGCCAGCAGCCAAGGGGGACAGGGGGCGCGGGGCTACACCTTC. This gives the protein CASSQGGQGARGYTF.

The rearrangement joins TRBV29-1 to TRBJ2-3; D might be TRBD1 or TRBD2, each matching 6 bases. V dropped 5 bases and J dropped 5 bases, with 17 bases sitting between them. The CDR3 spans 14 residues. Germline V CDR1 and CDR2: SQVTM, ANQGSEA. CDR3 amino acids: CSVIGRGGLDTQYF. The DNA for the CDR3 is TGCAGCGTTATCGGGAGAGGGGGGTTAGATACGCAGTATTTT.

This chain uses TRBV5-6 with TRBJ1-5; D may be TRBD1 (5 bases). Germline V gene data show CDR1 as SGHDT and CDR2 as YYEEEE. V gave up 5 bases and J gave up 7 bases, with 13 bases separating them. This CDR3 region has 13 residues. The CDR3 loop reads CASSPGSGQPQHF. For the CDR3, the DNA is TGTGCCAGCAGTCCAGGGTCGGGCCAGCCCCAGCATTTT.

This clone was seen only a few times. The V and J genes are TRBV5-4 and TRBJ2-7, with TRBD1 identical over 8 bases. This CDR3 comprises 12 residues. V dropped 4 bases and J dropped 4; count of bases not matched to a gene: 1. From germline, CDR1 is SGHNT and CDR2 YYREEE (reference sequence). As DNA, the CDR3 is TGTGCCAGCAGCAACAGGGGGTACGAGCAGTACTTC. Translating it yields CASSNRGYEQYF.

The chain combines TRBV6-5 with TRBJ1-1; 7 positions agree with TRBD1. Germline CDR1 MNHEY, CDR2 SVGAGI. V lost 8 bases, J lost 7 bases, and 13 bases stayed unmatched. This CDR3 spans 14 amino acids. The CDR3 is CASGEYRGRGEAFF. CDR3 nucleotide sequence: TGTGCCAGCGGCGAGTACAGGGGAAGGGGTGAAGCTTTCTTT.

This clone was counted a few times. The V and J genes are TRBV27 and TRBJ1-1; D perhaps matches TRBD1 (5 bases). This CDR3 is built from 14 residues. V was shortened by 1 base and J by 4 bases, with 10 bases between the two germline ends. The germline CDR1 and CDR2 sequences are MNHEY and SMNVEV (reference sequence). CDR3 sequence reads: CASSLYGRGTEAFF. The CDR3 DNA is TGTGCCAGCAGTTTATACGGGAGGGGCACTGAAGCTTTCTTT.

A few counts support this clone. The rearrangement joins TRBV5-8 to TRBJ1-5; 10 bases fit TRBD1. Germline V CDR1 and CDR2: SGHTS, YDEGEE. The CDR3 spans 15 residues. V was pared by 4 bases and J by 5 bases, with 6 bases of the junction left unmatched. CDR3 coding DNA: TGTGCCAGCAGCGTTTTTGGACAGGGGGATCAGCCCCAGCATTTT. The encoded protein is CASSVFGQGDQPQHF.